Listed below are T cell receptor beta chains from one sample, sequenced in a study of blood T cell repertoires in COVID-19. Generated by immunoSEQ multiplex PCR, the TCRdb table keeps only in-frame clones and is missing some. The table shows over 200,000 clones, with roughly 90% occurring only once. Sample: PBMCs or T cells enriched from blood (not recorded which). These TCRs come from a woman in her 50s in a cohort exposed to, infected with or recovered from COVID-19 (not recorded which). Both conserved end residues are part of each CDR3. A D gene is named only where the DNA matches it firmly. Clone size is stated in some rows and not others, as once, few, many or a class when expanded.

v_gene: TRBV15; d_gene: NA; j_gene: TRBJ2-7; abundance: NA; CDR3aa: CATSRELSVLVNEQYF; CDR3nt: TGTGCCACCAGCAGAGAATTATCGGTGCTGGTCAACGAGCAGTACTTC
v_gene: TRBV7-8; d_gene: TRBD1; j_gene: TRBJ1-2; abundance: NA; CDR3aa: CASSPRQGRYTF; CDR3nt: TGTGCCAGCAGCCCAAGACAGGGACGCTACACCTTC
v_gene: TRBV28; d_gene: TRBD1; j_gene: TRBJ1-2; abundance: NA; CDR3aa: CASSPTPGQGAGYTF; CDR3nt: TGTGCCAGCAGTCCGACCCCGGGACAGGGAGCCGGCTACACCTTC
v_gene: TRBV9; d_gene: NA; j_gene: TRBJ2-7; abundance: NA; CDR3aa: CASSSRSGSTYEQYF; CDR3nt: TGTGCCAGCAGCTCTCGTTCCGGGTCGACCTACGAGCAGTACTTC
v_gene: TRBV5-1; d_gene: TRBD2; j_gene: TRBJ2-3; abundance: NA; CDR3aa: CASRTGTSGGISTDTQYF; CDR3nt: TGCGCCAGCAGGACGGGGACTAGCGGGGGCATTAGCACAGATACGCAGTATTTT
v_gene: TRBV6-5; d_gene: TRBD1; j_gene: TRBJ1-2; abundance: NA; CDR3aa: CASSRDRGRQGYTF; CDR3nt: TGTGCCAGCAGTCGTGACAGGGGGCGGCAGGGCTACACCTTC
v_gene: TRBV19; d_gene: NA; j_gene: TRBJ1-2; abundance: NA; CDR3aa: CASSAQTATNYGYTF; CDR3nt: TGTGCCAGTAGTGCCCAGACAGCAACTAACTATGGCTACACCTTC
v_gene: TRBV19; d_gene: NA; j_gene: TRBJ2-1; abundance: few; CDR3aa: CASSINQGVDEQFF; CDR3nt: TGTGCCAGTAGTATAAATCAAGGGGTCGATGAGCAGTTCTTC
v_gene: TRBV10-2; d_gene: NA; j_gene: TRBJ1-2; abundance: NA; CDR3aa: CASSELQGRGYTF; CDR3nt: TGCGCCAGCAGTGAGTTGCAGGGCCGGGGCTACACCTTC
v_gene: TRBV28; d_gene: NA; j_gene: TRBJ1-1; abundance: NA; CDR3aa: CASSLNRDLAEAFF; CDR3nt: TGTGCCAGCAGTTTAAACCGAGACTTGGCTGAAGCTTTCTTT
v_gene: TRBV19; d_gene: TRBD2; j_gene: TRBJ2-2; abundance: once; CDR3aa: CASSRGTSGGNTGELFF; CDR3nt: TGTGCCAGTAGTAGAGGGACTAGCGGGGGGAACACCGGGGAGCTGTTTTTT
v_gene: TRBV30; d_gene: TRBD1; j_gene: TRBJ2-5; abundance: NA; CDR3aa: CAWSGTGEETQYF; CDR3nt: TGTGCCTGGAGTGGGACAGGGGAAGAGACCCAGTACTTC
v_gene: TRBV15; d_gene: TRBD1; j_gene: TRBJ2-1; abundance: NA; CDR3aa: CATSRDLGGNVDNEQFF; CDR3nt: TGTGCCACCAGCAGAGATTTAGGGGGCAATGTAGACAATGAGCAGTTCTTC
v_gene: TRBV6-2/TRBV6-3; d_gene: NA; j_gene: TRBJ1-5; abundance: NA; CDR3aa: CASSDTGMWDQPQHF; CDR3nt: TGTGCCAGCAGTGACACAGGGATGTGGGATCAGCCCCAGCATTTT
v_gene: TRBV5-1; d_gene: NA; j_gene: TRBJ1-4; abundance: once; CDR3aa: CASRKDSNEKLFF; CDR3nt: TGCGCCAGCAGAAAAGACAGTAATGAAAAACTGTTTTTT
v_gene: TRBV3-1/TRBV3-2; d_gene: NA; j_gene: TRBJ1-1; abundance: NA; CDR3aa: CASSPSMREGAFF; CDR3nt: TGTGCCAGCAGCCCATCGATGCGGGAGGGAGCTTTCTTT
v_gene: TRBV9; d_gene: NA; j_gene: TRBJ1-2; abundance: NA; CDR3aa: CASSAAVAGIYGYTF; CDR3nt: TGTGCCAGCAGCGCCGCCGTGGCAGGGATTTATGGCTACACCTTC
v_gene: TRBV5-4; d_gene: NA; j_gene: TRBJ1-1; abundance: NA; CDR3aa: CASSYRNTEAFF; CDR3nt: TGTGCCAGCTCCTACAGGAACACTGAAGCTTTCTTT
v_gene: TRBV5-1; d_gene: NA; j_gene: TRBJ1-1; abundance: NA; CDR3aa: CASSQTGQRNTEAFF; CDR3nt: TGCGCCAGCAGCCAGACTGGACAGAGAAACACTGAAGCTTTCTTT
v_gene: TRBV21-1; d_gene: NA; j_gene: TRBJ1-3; abundance: NA; CDR3aa: CASSPPGQGYSGNTIYF; CDR3nt: TGTGCCAGCAGCCCCCCGGGACAGGGTTACTCTGGAAACACCATATATTTT
v_gene: TRBV11-1; d_gene: NA; j_gene: TRBJ1-1; abundance: NA; CDR3aa: CASSRSTDTTEAFF; CDR3nt: TGTGCCAGCAGCCGCTCGACAGATACCACTGAAGCTTTCTTT
v_gene: TRBV27; d_gene: TRBD1; j_gene: TRBJ2-1; abundance: NA; CDR3aa: CASSQDRGGHEQFF; CDR3nt: TGTGCCAGCAGTCAGGACAGGGGAGGTCATGAGCAGTTCTTC
v_gene: TRBV20-1; d_gene: TRBD1; j_gene: TRBJ2-5; abundance: few; CDR3aa: CSASAGGSVETQYF; CDR3nt: TGCAGTGCTAGTGCAGGGGGCTCTGTAGAGACCCAGTACTTC
v_gene: TRBV2; d_gene: NA; j_gene: TRBJ1-6; abundance: NA; CDR3aa: CASHPSSYNSPLHF; CDR3nt: TGTGCCAGCCACCCGAGCTCCTATAATTCACCCCTCCACTTT
v_gene: TRBV19; d_gene: TRBD1; j_gene: TRBJ1-5; abundance: NA; CDR3aa: CASTHRQGAHQPQHF; CDR3nt: TGTGCCAGTACCCACAGACAGGGGGCCCATCAGCCCCAGCATTTT
v_gene: TRBV4-1; d_gene: NA; j_gene: TRBJ1-4; abundance: NA; CDR3aa: CASSQDRRAGLFF; CDR3nt: TGCGCCAGCAGCCAAGACCGCAGGGCTGGACTGTTTTTT
v_gene: TRBV5-1; d_gene: NA; j_gene: TRBJ1-6; abundance: NA; CDR3aa: CASSPGGFEGNSPLHF; CDR3nt: TGCGCCAGCAGCCCCGGGGGGTTTGAAGGGAATTCACCCCTCCACTTT
v_gene: TRBV5-1; d_gene: TRBD1; j_gene: TRBJ1-3; abundance: NA; CDR3aa: CASSYTGAGNTIYF; CDR3nt: TGCGCCAGCAGCTATACAGGGGCCGGGAACACCATATATTTT